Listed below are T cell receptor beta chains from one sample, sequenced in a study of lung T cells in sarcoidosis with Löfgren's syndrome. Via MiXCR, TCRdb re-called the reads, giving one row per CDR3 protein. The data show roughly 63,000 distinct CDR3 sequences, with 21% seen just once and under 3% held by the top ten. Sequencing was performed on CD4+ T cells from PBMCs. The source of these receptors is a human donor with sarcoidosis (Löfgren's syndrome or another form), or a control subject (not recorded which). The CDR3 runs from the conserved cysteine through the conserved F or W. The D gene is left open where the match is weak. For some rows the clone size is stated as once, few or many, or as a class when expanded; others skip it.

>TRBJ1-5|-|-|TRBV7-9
CASSLGGLSNQPQHF
TGTGCCAGCAGCTTAGGCGGTCTCAGCAATCAGCCCCAGCATTTT
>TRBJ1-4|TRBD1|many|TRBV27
CASSLIFGTGAEKLFF
TGTGCCAGCAGTTTAATATTTGGGACAGGGGCGGAAAAACTGTTTTTT
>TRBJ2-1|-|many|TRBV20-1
CSAGKWTTYNEQFF
TGCAGTGCTGGAAAATGGACCACCTACAATGAGCAGTTCTTC
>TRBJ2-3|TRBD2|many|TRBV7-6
CASSLGLAGYTQYF
TGTGCCAGCAGCTTAGGGCTAGCGGGCTATACGCAGTATTTT
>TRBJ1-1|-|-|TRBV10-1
CASSESLVGPTEAFF
TGCGCCAGCAGTGAGTCTCTGGTGGGGCCGACTGAAGCTTTCTTT
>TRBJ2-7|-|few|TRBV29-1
CSVLRDTSSYEQYF
TGCAGCGTGCTACGGGACACAAGCTCCTACGAGCAGTACTTC
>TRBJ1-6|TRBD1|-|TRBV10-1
CASSEISGTGDSPLHF
TGCGCCAGCAGTGAGATCTCCGGGACAGGGGATTCACCCCTCCACTTT
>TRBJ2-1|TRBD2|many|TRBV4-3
CASSQEGTSGINNEQFF
TGCGCCAGCAGCCAAGAGGGGACTAGCGGGATCAACAATGAGCAGTTCTTC
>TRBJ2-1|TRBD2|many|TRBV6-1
CASLSGAGGNNEQFF
TGTGCCAGCTTGTCCGGGGCGGGAGGAAACAATGAGCAGTTCTTC
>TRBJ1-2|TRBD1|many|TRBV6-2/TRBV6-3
CASSYPGQGASLYGYTF
TGTGCCAGCAGTTACCCGGGACAGGGGGCGAGCCTCTATGGCTACACCTTC
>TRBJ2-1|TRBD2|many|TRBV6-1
CASSPPGTSGLYEQFF
TGTGCCAGCAGTCCCCCCGGGACTAGCGGGCTCTATGAGCAGTTCTTC
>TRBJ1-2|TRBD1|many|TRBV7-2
CASSTRQGAGGYTF
TGTGCCAGCAGCACCCGACAGGGGGCGGGTGGCTACACCTTC
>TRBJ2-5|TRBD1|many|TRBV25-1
CASSATGTGGLETQYF
TGTGCCAGCAGTGCCACCGGGACAGGGGGGCTAGAGACCCAGTACTTC
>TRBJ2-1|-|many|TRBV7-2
CASSSRLGRSYNEQFF
TGTGCCAGCAGCTCTCGTCTCGGACGCTCCTACAATGAGCAGTTCTTC
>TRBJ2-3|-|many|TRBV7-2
CASSLVGLSTDTQYF
TGTGCCAGCAGCTTAGTCGGCTTATCCACAGATACGCAGTATTTT
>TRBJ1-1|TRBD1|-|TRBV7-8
CASSLARQGQLMNTEAFF
TGTGCCAGCAGCTTAGCCCGACAGGGACAGCTAATGAACACTGAAGCTTTCTTT
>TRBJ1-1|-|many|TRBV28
CASTPTTATNTEAFF
TGTGCCAGTACACCAACGACAGCGACCAACACTGAAGCTTTCTTT
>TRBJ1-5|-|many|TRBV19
CASSWDFSSNQPQHF
TGTGCCAGTAGTTGGGACTTCTCTAGCAATCAGCCCCAGCATTTT
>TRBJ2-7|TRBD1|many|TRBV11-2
CASSLTGGAGYEQYF
TGTGCCAGCAGCCTTACAGGGGGCGCAGGTTACGAGCAGTACTTC
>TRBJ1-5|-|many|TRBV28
CASSSNLGGQPQHF
TGTGCCAGCAGTTCGAATTTGGGAGGGCAGCCCCAGCATTTT
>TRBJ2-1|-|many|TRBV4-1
CASSQKRGNEQFF
TGCGCCAGCAGCCAAAAGCGTGGCAATGAGCAGTTCTTC
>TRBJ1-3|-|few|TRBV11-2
CASSLDGRGANTIYF
TGTGCCAGCAGCTTAGATGGCCGGGGGGCAAACACCATATATTTT
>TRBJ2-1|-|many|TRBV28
CASSGDPSYNEQFF
TGTGCCAGCAGTGGGGACCCTTCCTACAATGAGCAGTTCTTC
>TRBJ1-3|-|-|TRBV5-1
CASSAGTSSGNTIYF
TGCGCCAGCAGCGCAGGGACCTCCTCTGGAAACACCATATATTTT
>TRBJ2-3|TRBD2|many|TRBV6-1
CASRKIAYAGVTDTQYF
TGTGCCAGCAGGAAGATAGCTTATGCGGGAGTCACAGATACGCAGTATTTT
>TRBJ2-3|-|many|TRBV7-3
CASSPTDRGTMYF
TGTGCCAGCAGCCCTACGGATAGAGGTACCATGTATTTT
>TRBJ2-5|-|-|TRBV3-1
CASSQLWRNQETQYF
TGTGCCAGCAGCCAACTCTGGAGGAACCAAGAGACCCAGTACTTC